This T cell receptor (beta chain) was profiled in a study of HIV-infected patients and healthy controls. This clonotype occurred many times. What it binds is unknown. Reverse transcription used about 500 ng RNA and constant-region primers for alpha and beta. Alpha and beta chain libraries were made separately by chain-specific third strand synthesis with multiplexing indices. A roughly 22-cycle PCR with P5s and P7 primers followed a short adapter-adding first PCR. In TCRdb, the 5' RACE reads were re-called with MiXCR into one record per CDR3 protein. The sample contains roughly 25,000 distinct CDR3 sequences, about 8.7% of which appear only once. The repertoire came from unfractionated whole blood and reflected all unsorted peripheral T cells. Peripheral blood, roughly 2.3 ml, was drawn for RNA extraction. Points from the study as a whole: CDR3 sharing between individuals was lower in HIV-infected patients than in healthy controls. Untreated HIV+ repertoires had roughly threefold fewer distinct CDR3s and lower Shannon diversity than healthy controls.

The clonotype comes from an adult in good health. Sequencing was done on a sample of blood.

For the CDR3, the DNA is TGTGCCAGCAGTCCCCGCGGGGTGGACAGGGGTGTAGATACGCAGTATTTT. Translating it yields CASSPRGVDRGVDTQYF. The chain couples TRBV25-1 to TRBJ2-3; 9 nucleotides line up with TRBD1. The CDR3 runs to 17 residues. With 5 bases clipped from V and 5 bases from J, the junction kept 14 bases outside the gene matches. Germline V gives CDR1 MGHDK, CDR2 SYGVNS.